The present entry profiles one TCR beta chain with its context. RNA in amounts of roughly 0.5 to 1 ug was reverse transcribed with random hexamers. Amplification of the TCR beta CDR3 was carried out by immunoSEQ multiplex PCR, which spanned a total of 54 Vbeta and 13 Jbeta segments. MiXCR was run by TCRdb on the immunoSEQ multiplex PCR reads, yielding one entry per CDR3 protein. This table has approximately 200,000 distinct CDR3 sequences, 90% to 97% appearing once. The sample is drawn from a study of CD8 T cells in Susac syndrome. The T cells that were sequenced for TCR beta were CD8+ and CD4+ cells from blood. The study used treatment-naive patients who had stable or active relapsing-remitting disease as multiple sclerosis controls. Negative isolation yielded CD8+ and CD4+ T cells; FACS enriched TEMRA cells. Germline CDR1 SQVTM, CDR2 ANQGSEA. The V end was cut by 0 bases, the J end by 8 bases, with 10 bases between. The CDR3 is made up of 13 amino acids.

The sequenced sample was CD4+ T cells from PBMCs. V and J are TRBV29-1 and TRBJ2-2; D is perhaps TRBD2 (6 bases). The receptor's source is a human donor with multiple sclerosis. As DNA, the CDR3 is TGCAGCGTTGAAGAGGACGGGAGAGGGGAGCTGTTTTTT. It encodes CSVEEDGRGELFF.